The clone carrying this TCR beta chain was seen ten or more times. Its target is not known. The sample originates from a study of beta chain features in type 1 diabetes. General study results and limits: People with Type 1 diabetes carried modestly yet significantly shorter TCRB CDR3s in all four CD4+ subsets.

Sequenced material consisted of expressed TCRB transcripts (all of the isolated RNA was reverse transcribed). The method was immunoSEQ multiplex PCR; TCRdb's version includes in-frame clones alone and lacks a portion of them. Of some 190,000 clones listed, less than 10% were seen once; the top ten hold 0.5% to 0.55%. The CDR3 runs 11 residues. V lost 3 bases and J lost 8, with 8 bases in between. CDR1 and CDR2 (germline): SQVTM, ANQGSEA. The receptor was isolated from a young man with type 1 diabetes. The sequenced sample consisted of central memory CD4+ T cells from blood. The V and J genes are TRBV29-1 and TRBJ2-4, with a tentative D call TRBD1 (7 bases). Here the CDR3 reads CSVDRGDIQYF. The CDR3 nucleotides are TGCAGCGTTGACAGGGGGGACATTCAGTACTTC. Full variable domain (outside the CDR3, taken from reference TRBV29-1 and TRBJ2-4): SAVISQKPSRDICQRGTSLTIQCQVDSQVTMMFWYRQQPGQSLTLIATANQGSEATYESGFVIDKFPISRPNLTFSTLTVSNMSPEDSSIYLCSVDRGDIQYFGAGTRLSVL.